Detailed here is one T cell receptor beta chain. No antigen is known for it. Per-base quality was not reported, and no clone a single base away is much larger than it. This record belongs to a study of PD-1 blockade in mismatch repair-deficient tumors (dated by TCRdb to the late 2010s). As for the study more broadly: Between late 2013 and 2016, the trial enrolled 75 to 95 consecutive patients with eleven to twelve types of mismatch repair-deficient cancer, all of whom had received prior treatment and were progressing. Deep sequencing of TCR CDR3 regions was used to track tumor-associated T cell clones in peripheral blood of patients responding to PD-1 blockade.

Mismatch repair deficiency in every enrolled patient was established by polymerase chain reaction or immunohistochemistry. TCR sequencing was performed for a few patients who responded to pembrolizumab therapy. The phase II trial prospectively evaluated PD-1 blockade with pembrolizumab in advanced mismatch repair-deficient cancers, independent of tissue of origin. Peripheral blood T cell samples were serially collected before and at multiple times after PD-1 blockade was started. Blood sampling times were reported as weeks after the first pembrolizumab dose. Library preparation used the immunoSEQ multiplex PCR assay. TCRdb holds this immuneACCESS table with in-frame rearrangements only. Some clones are missing; in checked studies, unresolved V genes explain under half, and the rest has no known cause. The sample data list 85,000 to 130,000 clones, and 82% of these were observed just once. The top ten hold approximately 6.5% of the sample.

Compared with germline, V lacks 2 bases and J lacks 3 bases; bases without a gene match: 7. The CDR3, from cysteine to phenylalanine, totals 16 residues. Just CDR3 DNA is preserved here, 48 bases in frame from base 1. The germline V gene specifies SGHTA as CDR1 and FQGTGA as CDR2. Study-level results and caveats: Clones residing in the tumor, which were often undetectable in blood before treatment, expanded quickly after pembrolizumab and then contracted, generally before radiologic responses.

The rearranged segments are TRBV7-3 and TRBJ2-3, with 8 bases in between that match TRBD2. The clonotype comes from an adult with mismatch repair-deficient cancer. The specimen comprised peripheral blood, sampled roughly 36 weeks after starting pembrolizumab. Read as DNA, the sequence is TGTGCCAGCAGCTTATCCACAGCGGGAGCGACAGATACGCAGTATTTT. Translation gives CASSLSTAGATDTQYF. With all but the CDR3 taken from the reference TRBV7-3 and TRBJ2-3 genes, the full variable domain is: GAGVSQTPSNKVTEKGKYVELRCDPISGHTALYWYRQSLGQGPEFLIYFQGTGAADDSGLPNDRFFAVRPEGSVSTLKIQRTERGDSAVYLCASSLSTAGATDTQYFGPGTRLTVL.